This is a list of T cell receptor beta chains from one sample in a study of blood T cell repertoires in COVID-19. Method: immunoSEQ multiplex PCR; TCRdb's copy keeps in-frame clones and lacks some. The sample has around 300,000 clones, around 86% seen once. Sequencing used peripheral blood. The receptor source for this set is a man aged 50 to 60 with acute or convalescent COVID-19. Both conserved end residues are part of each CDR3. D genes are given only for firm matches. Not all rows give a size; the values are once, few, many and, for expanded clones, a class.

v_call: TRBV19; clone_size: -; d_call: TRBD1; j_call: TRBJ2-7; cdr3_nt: TGTGCCAGTAGATCTGGACAGGGTATATCCTACGAGCAGTACTTC; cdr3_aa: CASRSGQGISYEQYF
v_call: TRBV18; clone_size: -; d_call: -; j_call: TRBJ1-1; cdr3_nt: TGTGCCAGCTCACCAGTCAGGGTGAACACTGAAGCTTTCTTT; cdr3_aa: CASSPVRVNTEAFF
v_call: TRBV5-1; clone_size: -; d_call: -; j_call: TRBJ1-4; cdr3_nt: TGCGCCAGCAGCTTTAGGCAGGATGAAAAACTGTTTTTT; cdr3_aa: CASSFRQDEKLFF
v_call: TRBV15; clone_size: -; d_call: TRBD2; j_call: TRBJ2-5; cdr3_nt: TGTGCCACCAGCAGAGATCGTAGCGGGGTGAAAGAGACCCAGTACTTC; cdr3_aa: CATSRDRSGVKETQYF
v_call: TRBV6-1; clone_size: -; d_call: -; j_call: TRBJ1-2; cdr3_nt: TGTGCCAGCAGTGAAAGGGCAGGGGCTGCCTATGGCTACACCTTC; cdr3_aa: CASSERAGAAYGYTF
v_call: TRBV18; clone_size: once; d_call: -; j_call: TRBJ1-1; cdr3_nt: TGTGCCAGCTCACCAAACCTACAGGGACTGAACACTGAAGCTTTCTTT; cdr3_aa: CASSPNLQGLNTEAFF
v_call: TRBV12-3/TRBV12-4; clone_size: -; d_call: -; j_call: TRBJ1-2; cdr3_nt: TGTGCCAGCAGTTTCGGCAGGCGATATGGCTACACCTTC; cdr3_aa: CASSFGRRYGYTF
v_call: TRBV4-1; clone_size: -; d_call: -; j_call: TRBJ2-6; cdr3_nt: TGCGCCAGCAGCCGGACATCGAACACAGGTTACCCTTCTGGGGCCAACGTCCTGACTTTC; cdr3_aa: CASSRTSNTGYPSGANVLTF
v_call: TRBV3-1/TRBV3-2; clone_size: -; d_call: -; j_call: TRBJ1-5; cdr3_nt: TGTGCCAGCAGCCAAGAGTTCCGGGATCAGCCCCAGCATTTT; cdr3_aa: CASSQEFRDQPQHF
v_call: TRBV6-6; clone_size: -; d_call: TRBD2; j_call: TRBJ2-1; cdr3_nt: TGTGCCAGCAGTTCCAACCGGGCTAGCGGGGCCAATGAGCAGTTCTTC; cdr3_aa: CASSSNRASGANEQFF
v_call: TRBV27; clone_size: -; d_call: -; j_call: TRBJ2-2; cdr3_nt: TGTGCCAGCAGTACCATAGGGACTGACACCGGGGAGCTGTTTTTT; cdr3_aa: CASSTIGTDTGELFF
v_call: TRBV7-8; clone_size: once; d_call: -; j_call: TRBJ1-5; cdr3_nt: TGTGCCAGCAGCTTGAGGGAGGATCAGCCCCAGCATTTT; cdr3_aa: CASSLREDQPQHF